Each of the 7 T cell receptor beta chains below was sequenced from the same sample in a study of shared clonotypes between healthy human individuals. Assay: immunoSEQ multiplex PCR; the TCRdb copy retains only in-frame clones and omits some. The sample includes more than 2 million clones, less than 95% of them seen just once. CD45RO-negative, CCR7-positively selected cells formed the naive CD8 fraction, excluding terminally differentiated effector memory CD45RA+ cells. Sequencing was performed on naive CD8+ T cells sorted from blood. Receptors were obtained from a man between 18 and 35 years old in good health.

This clone was seen just once. This chain links TRBV4-1 with TRBJ1-5; tentatively, D is TRBD1 (5 bases). The germline V gene encodes CDR1 MGHRA and CDR2 YSYEKL. Trimming cost V 0 bases and J 5 bases, with 11 bases left between them. The CDR3 runs 15 residues. In DNA, the CDR3 is TGCGCCAGCAGCCAAGAGGGTGGGACGGATCAGCCCCAGCATTTT. Its translation is CASSQEGGTDQPQHF.

This clone was seen only once. V usage is TRBV30 and J usage is TRBJ1-3; D may be TRBD1 (6 bases). V gave up 1 base and J gave up 0 bases, with 10 bases separating them. Germline CDR1 GTSNPN, CDR2 SVGIG (reference sequence). The CDR3 has 15 amino acids. CDR3 in amino acids: CAWSGDTHSGNTIYF. CDR3 bases: TGTGCCTGGAGTGGGGACACCCACTCTGGAAACACCATATATTTT.

V usage is TRBV7-3 and J usage is TRBJ2-1; 10 nucleotides agree with TRBD1. The CDR3 covers 15 residues. Germline assignment: CDR1 SGHTA and CDR2 FQGTGA. The J segment lost 8 bases and the V segment lost 4 bases, leaving 8 bases of the junction unmatched. The CDR3 protein is CASSSTGTGADEQFF. The CDR3 DNA follows: TGTGCCAGCAGCTCAACCGGGACAGGGGCCGATGAGCAGTTCTTC.

The chain links TRBV6-5 to TRBJ2-2; 8 nucleotides align to TRBD1. The J segment lost 1 base and the V segment lost 5 bases, leaving 3 bases of the junction unmatched. This CDR3 has 15 amino acids. Germline CDR1 and CDR2: MNHEY and SVGAGI. The CDR3, as DNA: TGTGCCAGCAGTCGGACAGGGCTGAACACCGGGGAGCTGTTTTTT. This encodes CASSRTGLNTGELFF.

The chain joins TRBV4-1 to TRBJ1-6; the match to TRBD1 covers 8 bases. The V and J ends lost 2 bases and 7 bases, in that order; junction bases with no gene match: 10. The CDR3 length is 17 residues. In germline, CDR1 is MGHRA, CDR2 YSYEKL. CDR3 protein: CASSQIYPGQANSPLHF. DNA of the CDR3: TGCGCCAGCAGCCAAATATACCCGGGACAGGCGAATTCACCCCTCCACTTT.

This rearrangement joins TRBV7-9 to TRBJ2-1; no definite D call. This CDR3 is built from 14 residues. Germline V gene data show CDR1 as SEHNR and CDR2 as FQNEAQ (reference sequence). Trimming took off 3 bases at V and 5 bases at J, with 11 bases between the two ends. The CDR3 here is CASSFSMTDNEQFF. The CDR3 bases are TGTGCCAGCAGCTTCTCTATGACCGACAATGAGCAGTTCTTC. Together with reference TRBV7-9 and TRBJ2-1, the CDR3 gives the full variable domain: DTGVSQNPRHKITKRGQNVTFRCDPISEHNRLYWYRQTLGQGPEFLTYFQNEAQLEKSRLLSDRFSAERPKGSFSTLEIQRTEQGDSAMYLCASSFSMTDNEQFFGPGTRLTVL.

This chain uses TRBV27 with TRBJ2-7; D is ambiguous. The CDR3 is 16 residues long. Germline V gives CDR1 MNHEY, CDR2 SMNVEV (reference sequence). V shed 5 bases and J shed 2 bases, with 19 bases lying between them. CDR3 region: CASSPVSGSSTYEQYF. The CDR3 DNA reads TGTGCCAGCAGTCCCGTCTCCGGGTCTTCCACCTACGAGCAGTACTTC.